The 6 T cell receptor beta chains reported below all come from one sample, sequenced in a study of cytomegalovirus exposure and HLA in healthy donors. In the PCR, 60 Vbeta and 13 Jbeta primers were used. TCRdb's table, derived via immunoSEQ multiplex PCR, lists solely in-frame clones and lacks some. The data hold about 190,000 clones, with around 86% observed a single time. The sample was PBMCs. These receptors came from a woman aged 18-29 years in good health and CMV-seronegative.

This chain joins TRBV28 and TRBJ2-7, with a weak D call TRBD2 (5 bases). CDR1 is MDHEN and CDR2 is SYDVKM in the germline V gene. V was trimmed by 3 bases and J by 0 bases, leaving 18 bases between them. This CDR3 has 17 amino acids. CDR3 nucleotides: TGTGCCAGCAGTTTCGATGTAGAGAGGGTCCTCTCCTACGAGCAGTACTTC. This codes for CASSFDVERVLSYEQYF.

The chain uses TRBV18 and TRBJ1-1; D gene ambiguous. Germline CDR1 KGHSH, CDR2 LQKENI. The V gene lost 2 bases and the J gene lost 0 bases, with 4 bases spanning the gap. The CDR3 has 13 residues. The CDR3 protein is CASSPYMNTEAFF. CDR3 coding DNA: TGTGCCAGCTCACCATATATGAACACTGAAGCTTTCTTT.

The CDR3 reads CASSREGLAGGKTMEQYF. The DNA for the CDR3 is TGTGCCAGCAGCCGGGAGGGACTAGCGGGGGGGAAGACAATGGAGCAGTACTTC. The V gene is TRBV4-2, the J gene TRBJ2-7, with TRBD2 matching over 16 bases. After removal of 4 bases from V and 7 bases from J, the junction contained 13 bases not matched to a gene. The CDR3 extends over 18 amino acids. CDR1 LGHNA and CDR2 YNFKEQ come from the germline V gene.

The chain is built from TRBV4-2 and TRBJ1-1; D not certain. V was pared by 1 base and J by 3 bases, with 6 bases between. CDR3 length: 13 amino acids. CDR1 is LGHNA and CDR2 is YNFKEQ in the germline V gene. This CDR3 reads CASSQAKYTEAFF. The CDR3 DNA follows: TGTGCCAGCAGCCAAGCTAAATACACTGAAGCTTTCTTT.

This sequence joins TRBV5-6 and TRBJ1-2, with 7 positions matching TRBD1. V shed 4 bases, J shed 4 bases, and the junction held 10 bases outside the gene matches. CDR3 length: 15 amino acids. CDR1 SGHDT and CDR2 YYEEEE come from the germline V gene. CDR3 amino acids: CASSTTGVESYGYTF. In DNA form, the CDR3 reads TGTGCCAGCAGCACAACAGGGGTGGAGAGCTATGGCTACACCTTC.

This clone was recorded only once. The same CDR3 is also encoded by other DNA sequences in this sample. CDR3 in amino acids: CASSEARRGRAGELFF. CDR3 nucleotides: TGTGCCAGCAGTGAAGCGCGGAGAGGTCGGGCCGGGGAGCTGTTTTTT. The chain uses TRBV2 and TRBJ2-2; D uncertain. This CDR3 contains 16 residues. Trimming removed 0 bases from V and 6 bases from J, with 14 bases in between. The germline CDR1 and CDR2 sequences are SNHLY and FYNNEI.